The 25 T cell receptor beta chains below were found in one sample sequenced in a study of blood T cells in healthy people across ages. A second PCR, run for roughly 7 to 11 cycles, used a sample-barcoded 5' primer plus a J-beta primer mix. TCRdb fed the 5' RACE reads into MiXCR, producing one record per CDR3 protein. The sample has approximately 700,000 distinct CDR3 sequences; approximately 30% are singletons. Material: blood. The receptors shown here come from a woman older than 75 in good health.

This clonotype occurred many times. The rearrangement uses TRBV7-2 and TRBJ2-5, with 9 bases aligning to TRBD2. Germline V gene lookup returns CDR1 SGHTA and CDR2 FQGNSA. The CDR3 sequence is 18 residues long. V lost 6 bases and J lost 5; bases outside the gene matches: 19. The chain's CDR3 is CASSRSRRSGGPRETQYF. The CDR3 DNA sequence: TGTGCCAGCAGTCGATCCAGGCGGAGCGGGGGGCCCCGGGAGACCCAGTACTTC.

Comments on this clonotype: It may be a read error: a sequence one base away is much more abundant. The genes are TRBV7-2 and TRBJ1-2, with D possibly TRBD1 on 6 matching bases. Germline CDR1 is SGHTA and CDR2 is FQGNSA. V lost 0 bases, J lost 8 bases, and 13 bases lay in between. This CDR3 has 14 residues. DNA of the CDR3: TGTGCCAGCAGCTTAGCCGGGGGCAGCGGGGGCTACACCTTC. The encoded protein is CASSLAGGSGGYTF.

This clonotype has just a few counts. Possible read error: a much larger clone is one base away. V is TRBV27 and J is TRBJ1-1, with 11 bases aligning to TRBD1. This CDR3 is built from 15 residues. CDR1 is MNHEY, CDR2 SMNVEV, per germline (reference sequence). The CDR3 protein is CASGLRTGGNTEAFF. The CDR3 DNA is TGTGCCAGCGGTTTAAGGACAGGGGGCAACACTGAAGCTTTCTTT.

The J gene is TRBJ1-5, the V gene TRBV2; D possibly corresponds to TRBD1 (6 bases). The CDR3 contains 15 residues. Germline V gene data show CDR1 as SNHLY and CDR2 as FYNNEI. V lost 5 bases and J 4 bases, leaving 15 bases between the germline ends. Written as DNA, the CDR3 is TGTGCCAGCAGTTCGCAGGGGAGAGGGAATCAGCCCCAGCATTTT. Its translation: CASSSQGRGNQPQHF.

The rearrangement uses TRBV10-3 and TRBJ2-1; 9 nucleotides match TRBD1. Per the germline V gene, CDR1 is ENHRY and CDR2 is SYGVKD. The trim removed 6 bases at V and 9 bases at J, leaving 12 bases unmatched. This CDR3 spans 15 amino acids. Written as DNA, the CDR3 is TGTGCCATCAGCCACCGGGACAGGGCCCCGAGTGAGCAGTTCTTC. Translation gives CAISHRDRAPSEQFF.

This chain connects TRBV6-6 to TRBJ2-1, with a possible D match to TRBD2 (6 bases). Germline V gives CDR1 MNHNY, CDR2 SVGAGI (reference sequence). The CDR3 is 17 residues long. Trimming shortened V by 0 bases and J by 4 bases, and 16 bases separated the two germline ends. The CDR3 nucleotides read TGTGCCAGCAGTTACTCGTCACCGGCGGGACTTTACAATGAGCAGTTCTTC. Amino acids: CASSYSSPAGLYNEQFF.

The chain is built from TRBV12-3 or TRBV12-4 and TRBJ2-7; D unclear. V lost 2 bases, J lost 2 bases, and 7 bases lay in between. CDR3 length equals 13 residues. The CDR3 coding sequence is TGTGCCAGCAGTTTAAGCCTTGCCTACGAGCAGTACTTC. Its protein product is CASSLSLAYEQYF.

This clonotype was detected many times. This chain joins TRBV4-1 and TRBJ2-3; perhaps TRBD1 as D (5 bases). The V and J ends lost 0 bases and 6 bases respectively, with 10 bases between them. Germline lookup yields CDR1 MGHRA and CDR2 YSYEKL. The CDR3 loop spans 14 amino acids. For the CDR3, the DNA is TGCGCCAGCAGCCAAGAAACAGGAACCGATACGCAGTATTTT. Translating it yields CASSQETGTDTQYF.

This clonotype was detected many times. The chain has TRBV7-3 and TRBJ2-3; tentative D call: TRBD2 (7 bases). Germline assignment: CDR1 SGHTA and CDR2 FQGTGA. The CDR3 runs 15 residues. V was clipped by 4 bases and J by 1 base, with 12 bases between them. The CDR3 bases are TGTGCCAGCAGCTCTAAAGGGGGGGGCACAGATACGCAGTATTTT. It translates to CASSSKGGGTDTQYF.

This clonotype has a count of ten or more. The chain carries TRBV7-3 and TRBJ2-1; D ambiguous. Germline CDR1 is SGHTA and CDR2 is FQGTGA. Trimming pared 5 bases from V and 4 bases from J, leaving 9 bases between. The CDR3 consists of 13 residues. CDR3 bases: TGTGCCAGCAGCCCTGCCAGTTACAATGAGCAGTTCTTC. Amino acid sequence: CASSPASYNEQFF.

CDR3 in DNA: TGCGCCAGCAGTCAATCCCCGGACGGGGCGAACACCGGGGAGCTGTTTTTT. It translates to CASSQSPDGANTGELFF. This rearrangement joins TRBV23-1 to TRBJ2-2; D may be TRBD2 (5 bases). TRBV23-1 is marked as an open reading frame, function uncertain. Trimming stripped 0 bases from V and 0 bases from J, with 11 bases between. The CDR3 is 17 residues long.

V is TRBV12-3 or TRBV12-4 and J is TRBJ2-7; 9 positions agree with TRBD1. V was pared by 7 bases and J by 4 bases, with 8 bases of the junction left unmatched. This CDR3 is 14 amino acids long. The CDR3 DNA follows: TGTGCCAGCAATACCGGGACAGGGTATTACGAGCAGTACTTC. Translated: CASNTGTGYYEQYF.

This clonotype was detected many times. The CDR3 protein is CATSAYPPQSSYNEQFF. The CDR3 coding sequence is TGTGCCACCAGTGCCTACCCCCCTCAGAGCTCCTACAATGAGCAGTTCTTC. This chain links TRBV24-1 with TRBJ2-1, with unresolved D. Trimming took 5 bases from V and 0 from J, leaving 16 bases between them. Germline CDR1 is KGHDR and CDR2 is SFDVKD. The CDR3 has 17 residues.

Points on this clonotype: A junction end diverges from the germline sequence, so it may reflect a read error. The chain employs TRBV6-5 and TRBJ2-7, with D possibly called TRBD1 or TRBD2 (5 bases each). Germline CDR1 reads MNHEY; CDR2 reads SVGAGI. CDR3 size: 13 residues. The CDR3 sequence is CAGRLGTAYEQYF. CDR3 bases: TGTGCCGGCAGACTCGGGACGGCCTACGAGCAGTACTTC.

The rearrangement links TRBV5-1 to TRBJ2-2, with TRBD2 matching over 11 bases. The CDR3 runs to 16 residues. V shed 4 bases and J 1 base; nucleotides not matched to a gene: 3. CDR1 is SGHRS, CDR2 YFSETQ, per germline. CDR3 DNA: TGCGCCAGCAGCCCCGGGACTAGCGGGAACACCGGGGAGCTGTTTTTT. As protein: CASSPGTSGNTGELFF.

This clonotype was detected only a few times. The chain employs TRBV7-2 and TRBJ1-1; D gene unclear. V was shortened by 5 bases and J by 5 bases, with 18 bases between the two germline ends. This CDR3 has 15 residues. Germline lookup yields CDR1 SGHTA and CDR2 FQGNSA. The DNA of the CDR3 is TGTGCCAGCAGCCTCCGGACTCAAACGGGGACTGAAGCTTTCTTT. This gives the protein CASSLRTQTGTEAFF.

Turning to this clonotype: A clone one base away is much larger, so this may be a read error. The chain links TRBV20-1 to TRBJ1-6, with no clear D. The CDR3 runs to 15 residues. The germline V gene has CDR1 DFQATT and CDR2 SNEGSKA (reference sequence). Trimming removed 4 bases from V and 0 bases from J, with 10 bases in between. CDR3 DNA sequence: TGCAGTGCTATGGATCCGAGCTCCTATAATTCACCCCTCCACTTT. This sequence encodes CSAMDPSSYNSPLHF.

This clonotype was found a few times. V gene TRBV7-8 combines with J gene TRBJ1-4; D is ambiguous. CDR1 is SGHVS, CDR2 FQNEAQ, per germline. V was shortened by 5 bases and J by 8 bases, with 12 bases between the two germline ends. The CDR3 sequence is 13 residues long. CDR3 coding DNA: TGTGCCAGCAGCCGCGGGGTAGGAGAAAAACTGTTTTTT. Translation: CASSRGVGEKLFF. Supplemented by reference TRBV7-8 and TRBJ1-4, the full variable domain reads GAGVSQSPRYKVAKRGQDVALRCDPISGHVSLFWYQQALGQGPEFLTYFQNEAQLDKSGLPSDRFFAERPEGSVSTLKIQRTQQEDSAVYLCASSRGVGEKLFFGSGTQLSVL.

This clonotype came up many times. The V gene is TRBV14, the J gene TRBJ2-7; no reliable D call. The length of the CDR3 is 15 residues. V was pared by 0 bases and J by 4 bases, with 13 bases between. The germline gives CDR1 SGHDN, CDR2 FVKESK. The CDR3 nucleotides read TGTGCCAGCAGCCAAGATCTGGTCCCTACGTACGAGCAGTACTTC. Protein sequence: CASSQDLVPTYEQYF.

This clonotype has just a few counts. A much larger clone differs from this one at a single base, so this may be a read error. The V call is TRBV20-1, the J call TRBJ2-1; maybe TRBD2 (5 bases). Judging by the DNA end, TRBJ2-7 fits better; the J call may be wrong. There are 14 residues in the CDR3. The germline gives CDR1 DFQATT, CDR2 SNEGSKA (reference sequence). CDR3 DNA sequence: TGCAGTGCTAGCGAGGGCCTCTCCTACAATGAGCAGTACTTC. The encoded protein is CSASEGLSYNEQYF.

This clonotype came up many times. The J gene is TRBJ2-5, the V gene TRBV27; tentative D call: TRBD1 (5 bases). V lost 5 bases, J lost 5 bases, and 18 bases lay in between. CDR3 length: 15 residues. Germline assignment: CDR1 MNHEY and CDR2 SMNVEV (reference sequence). As DNA, the CDR3 is TGTGCCAGCAGTCCCAAACAGGACCTAAGTGAGACCCAGTACTTC. Translated: CASSPKQDLSETQYF.

The chain is built from TRBV20-1 and TRBJ2-1; weak D call: TRBD2 (6 bases). Trimming pared 7 bases from V and 1 base from J, leaving 14 bases between. The CDR3 consists of 14 residues. Germline V gives CDR1 DFQATT, CDR2 SNEGSKA (reference sequence). The CDR3 reads CSVPRGTSYNEQFF. Here the CDR3 DNA reads TGCAGTGTTCCACGGGGGACGTCCTACAATGAGCAGTTCTTC.

On this clonotype itself: This could be a read error, since a much larger clone is one nucleotide away. The chain combines TRBV11-3 with TRBJ2-1, with D maybe TRBD2 (5 bases). The CDR3 covers 15 residues. CDR1 and CDR2 (germline): SGHNT, YENEEA. Between the trimmed V and J ends, which lost 3 bases and 10 bases, there was a span of 19 bases. Here the CDR3 reads CASSFLTRIDYEQFF. As DNA, the CDR3 is TGTGCCAGCAGCTTCTTAACGCGGATAGACTACGAGCAGTTCTTC.

A word on this clonotype: Just one base apart from a much larger clone, this may be a read error. This chain links TRBV5-1 with TRBJ2-1; possibly TRBD1 for D (7 bases). Per the germline V gene, CDR1 is SGHRS and CDR2 is YFSETQ. The CDR3 has 16 amino acids. V lost 0 bases to trimming and J lost 7 bases, with 17 bases between them. The CDR3 reads CASSLVGTAGYNEQFF. For the CDR3, the DNA is TGCGCCAGCAGCTTGGTCGGGACAGCGGGTTATAATGAGCAGTTCTTC.

This clonotype was seen many times. V gene TRBV6-1 combines with J gene TRBJ2-7; 11 nucleotides line up with TRBD2. The CDR3 sequence is 15 residues long. V was clipped by 6 bases and J by 0 bases; unmatched bases: 4. Looked up from germline, CDR1 is MNHNS and CDR2 is SASEGT. This CDR3 reads CASSPTSGVSYEQYF. The CDR3 bases are TGTGCCAGCAGCCCGACTAGCGGGGTCTCCTACGAGCAGTACTTC.